This T cell receptor beta chain came from a study of blood T cell repertoires in COVID-19. Background on the study: Whether acute or convalescent, the COVID-19 samples came from the United States, Italy and Spain. PBMCs, B-cell-depleted T cells, or T cells provided the cDNA or gDNA that made up the material.

Deletions cut 3 bases from V and 2 bases from J, with 13 bases between. The germline gives CDR1 MNHEY, CDR2 SVGAGI. This CDR3 has 15 residues. Per the study methods: Amplification of reference gene primers provided the estimated nucleated cell counts. Measured with immunoSEQ multiplex PCR; TCRdb has only the in-frame clones, and not every one. V and J calls and clone size are copied from that table; D and trimming were computed from the DNA. The table has tens of thousands of clones, 87% seen once. Sequenced material: peripheral blood. V usage is TRBV6-5 and J usage is TRBJ1-2; perhaps TRBD1 as D (5 bases). The receptor was derived from a human donor in a cohort sampled during active COVID-19. The donor label of this sample is uncertain. The CDR3 region has the DNA TGTGCCAGCAGTTATTCTCTCGGGGGAAACTATGGCTACACCTTC. This encodes CASSYSLGGNYGYTF.